Listed here are 32 T cell receptor beta chains from one sample, sequenced in a study of T cell responses to AZD1222 COVID-19 vaccine (dated by TCRdb to the early 2020s). Taken with the paper, the label for time point translates to: baseline before first vaccination. The protocol used for the library was the immunoSEQ multiplex PCR assay. TCRdb's version of the immuneACCESS table is confined to in-frame rearrangements and falls short of the full clone set. An unresolved V gene accounts for under half of the shortfall where checked; the remainder is of unknown origin. Here the sample has approximately 140,000 clones; about 90% occur a single time. The ten largest clonotypes hold roughly 5.5% of the sample. Material: peripheral blood, obtained on day 0 of AZD1222 vaccination. The receptors originated from an adult in good health.

This sequence joins TRBV21-1 and TRBJ2-7; the table's D call, TRBD1, has no DNA check behind it. TRBV21-1 constitutes a pseudogene. The CDR3 spans 16 residues. DNA for the CDR3: TGTGCCAGCAGCAGACGCGGTTTACAGGGGGCCTGCGAGCAGTACTTC. Translating gives CASSRRGLQGACEQYF.

The V and J genes are TRBV9 and TRBJ1-5; D is unclear. V was shortened by 7 bases and J by 0 bases, with 8 bases between the two germline ends. Germline lookup yields CDR1 SGDLS and CDR2 YYNGEE. The CDR3 contains 13 residues. DNA for the CDR3: TGTGCCAGCGGTACCCATAGCAATCAGCCCCAGCATTTT. This sequence encodes CASGTHSNQPQHF.

V usage is TRBV27 and J usage is TRBJ1-4, with D uncertain. CDR1 is MNHEY, CDR2 SMNVEV, per germline (reference sequence). The CDR3 sequence is 13 residues long. The V end was cut by 6 bases, the J end by 8 bases, with 13 bases between. CDR3 region: CASRPLSGEKLFF. As DNA, the CDR3 is TGTGCCAGCAGGCCACTCAGCGGGGAAAAACTGTTTTTT. The variable domain in full, with the rest retrieved from reference TRBV27 and TRBJ1-4, is EAQVTQNPRYLITVTGKKLTVTCSQNMNHEYMSWYRQDPGLGLRQIYYSMNVEVTDKGDVPEGYKVSRKEKRNFPLILESPSPNQTSLYFCASRPLSGEKLFFGSGTQLSVL.

The gene calls are TRBV9 and TRBJ2-1, with 8 bases matching TRBD1. Germline CDR1 and CDR2: SGDLS and YYNGEE. J gave up 9 bases and V 3 bases, and 8 bases lay outside the gene matches. The CDR3 is 14 amino acids. The CDR3 sequence: CASSAWTGTSEQFF. The CDR3 region has the DNA TGTGCCAGCAGCGCCTGGACAGGGACCAGTGAGCAGTTCTTC.

The rearrangement uses TRBV4-2 and TRBJ2-3; 8 bases align to TRBD2. Germline V gives CDR1 LGHNA, CDR2 YNFKEQ. The CDR3 length is 16 residues. J lost 0 bases, V lost 0 bases, and 2 bases had no gene match. The CDR3 sequence is CASSQEPSGSTDTQYF. The CDR3 region has the DNA TGTGCCAGCAGCCAAGAACCTAGCGGGAGCACAGATACGCAGTATTTT.

This rearrangement joins TRBV4-2 to TRBJ1-2; maybe TRBD1 (6 bases). CDR1 is LGHNA, CDR2 YNFKEQ, per germline. V lost 4 bases to trimming and J lost 8 bases, with 17 bases between them. The CDR3 is 14 amino acids. The CDR3 DNA reads as TGTGCCAGCAGCCCGCTGGGGGGCAACTGGGGCTACACCTTC. Protein: CASSPLGGNWGYTF.

The chain joins TRBV3-1 (or the pseudogene TRBV3-2) to TRBJ2-7, with 10 bases aligning to TRBD1. V lost 2 bases to trimming and J lost 3 bases; unmatched junction nucleotides: 4. The CDR3 consists of 15 residues. Germline CDR1 LGHDT, CDR2 YNNKEL (reference sequence). CDR3 loop: CASSQPGTGVYEQYF. The CDR3 DNA sequence: TGTGCCAGCAGCCAACCCGGGACAGGGGTCTACGAGCAGTACTTC.

CDR3 DNA: TGTGCCAGCAACCTAGCGGGTAGCACAGATACGCAGTATTTT. It yields the protein CASNLAGSTDTQYF. This chain uses TRBV28 with TRBJ2-3, with 8 nucleotides matching TRBD2. Trimming took 7 bases from V and 0 from J; bases not matched to a gene: 3. Germline V gives CDR1 MDHEN, CDR2 SYDVKM. This CDR3 contains 14 residues.

J is TRBJ2-2 and V is TRBV3-1 (or the pseudogene TRBV3-2), with D tentatively TRBD1 or TRBD2 (5 bases each). Per the germline V gene, CDR1 is LGHDT and CDR2 is YNNKEL (reference sequence). Between the trimmed V and J ends, which lost 7 bases and 0 bases, there was a span of 12 bases. The CDR3 totals 15 residues. CDR3 bases: TGTGCCAGCACCCCGGGACCTTCGAACACCGGGGAGCTGTTTTTT. Its protein product is CASTPGPSNTGELFF.

The chain uses TRBV12-5 and TRBJ1-1, with a possible D match to TRBD1 (6 bases). The CDR3 runs to 16 residues. Germline CDR1 is LGHNT and CDR2 is FRNRAP. Between the trimmed V and J ends, which lost 3 bases and 2 bases, there was a span of 16 bases. This CDR3 reads CASGFTGARSNTEAFF. The DNA for the CDR3 is TGTGCTAGTGGTTTCACGGGGGCGCGCAGTAACACTGAAGCTTTCTTT.

The chain couples TRBV10-3 to TRBJ2-2; D unresolved. This CDR3 region has 15 residues. V shed 10 bases and J shed 3 bases, with 18 bases lying between them. In germline, CDR1 is ENHRY, CDR2 SYGVKD. For the CDR3, the DNA is TGTGCCAGCTCGTCCGAGTGGCTAGACACCGGGGAGCTGTTTTTT. This sequence encodes CASSSEWLDTGELFF.

This sequence joins TRBV12-3 or TRBV12-4 and TRBJ1-1; D is ambiguous. The germline V and J ends were trimmed by 2 bases and 10 bases, with 14 bases remaining between them. The CDR3 runs to 13 residues. CDR3 bases: TGTGCCAGCAGTTTAAACCCCCGGACTCTAGCTTTCTTT. Its translation is CASSLNPRTLAFF.

The chain has TRBV7-2 and TRBJ2-1; 7 nucleotides align to TRBD2. The CDR3 contains 14 residues. V trimming: 4 bases; J trimming: 7 bases; junction bases outside the gene matches: 7. Germline assignment: CDR1 SGHTA and CDR2 FQGNSA. The CDR3 nucleotides read TGTGCCAGCAGCTGGGCGGGAGCGGGGAATGAGCAGTTCTTC. Translation gives CASSWAGAGNEQFF.

This clone is a singleton in its sample. This chain uses TRBV5-5 with TRBJ1-1, with D possibly TRBD1 on 6 matching bases. The CDR3 is 14 amino acids. Germline V CDR1 and CDR2: SGHKS, YYEKEE (reference sequence). Trimming removed 0 bases from V and 4 bases from J, with 10 bases in between. The CDR3 is CASSLATRGTEAFF. CDR3 bases: TGTGCCAGCAGCTTGGCTACCAGGGGCACTGAAGCTTTCTTT. The variable domain in full, with the rest retrieved from reference TRBV5-5 and TRBJ1-1, is DAGVTQSPTHLIKTRGQQVTLRCSPISGHKSVSWYQQVLGQGPQFIFQYYEKEERGRGNFPDRFSARQFPNYSSELNVNALLLGDSALYLCASSLATRGTEAFFGQGTRLTVV.

The CDR3 DNA reads TGTGCCACCAGCAGAGATAGGGACAGGGGTAATTCACCCCTCCACTTT. This translates into CATSRDRDRGNSPLHF. The rearrangement links TRBV15 to TRBJ1-6, with 10 bases fitting TRBD1. Germline lookup yields CDR1 LNHNV and CDR2 YYDKDF (reference sequence). The CDR3 is 16 amino acids. V lost 0 bases and J lost 6; bases outside the gene matches: 2.

The rearrangement joins TRBV11-2 to TRBJ2-5; D is undetermined. Germline CDR1 and CDR2: SGHAT and FQNNGV. The length of the CDR3 is 12 residues. V was shortened by 6 bases and J by 3 bases, with 8 bases between the two germline ends. CDR3: CASRRNKETQYF. The CDR3 DNA reads as TGTGCCAGCAGAAGGAATAAAGAGACCCAGTACTTC.

The chain uses TRBV20-1 and TRBJ2-5; unclear D gene. Trimming pared 3 bases from V and 5 bases from J, leaving 10 bases between. The CDR3 runs 12 residues. Germline CDR1 DFQATT, CDR2 SNEGSKA (reference sequence). Here the CDR3 reads CSASRGSETQYF. CDR3 nucleotides: TGCAGTGCTAGTCGAGGAAGTGAGACCCAGTACTTC.

The chain is built from TRBV29-1 and TRBJ2-7; 16 nucleotides match TRBD2. Germline V CDR1 and CDR2: SQVTM, ANQGSEA. The junction had 10 bases not matched to a gene; V was cut back by 7 bases and J by 4 bases. The CDR3 is 16 amino acids. The CDR3 DNA reads as TGCAGCGCGCACGGGACTAGCGGGGGGGCCGCTTACGAGCAGTACTTC. Its protein is CSAHGTSGGAAYEQYF.

This chain connects TRBV7-3 to TRBJ2-5; a possible D gene is TRBD2 (6 bases). There are 13 residues in the CDR3. Per the germline V gene, CDR1 is SGHTA and CDR2 is FQGTGA. V was trimmed by 3 bases and J by 2 bases, leaving 7 bases between them. CDR3 amino acids: CASSFGTQETQYF. The CDR3 DNA follows: TGTGCCAGCAGCTTCGGGACTCAAGAGACCCAGTACTTC. The full variable domain, its missing parts supplied by reference TRBV7-3 and TRBJ2-5, is GAGVSQTPSNKVTEKGKYVELRCDPISGHTALYWYRQSLGQGPEFLIYFQGTGAADDSGLPNDRFFAVRPEGSVSTLKIQRTERGDSAVYLCASSFGTQETQYFGPGTRLLVL.

The rearrangement uses TRBV28 and TRBJ2-1; D perhaps matches TRBD2 (7 bases). The CDR3 is 12 amino acids. The V gene lost 4 bases and the J gene lost 9 bases, with 10 bases spanning the gap. Germline values: CDR1 MDHEN, CDR2 SYDVKM. The CDR3 loop is CASSYREGEQFF. As DNA, the CDR3 is TGTGCCAGCAGTTACAGGGAGGGTGAGCAGTTCTTC.

The chain recombines TRBV5-1 with TRBJ1-6; TRBD1 matches 8 bases. Unmatched junction bases numbered 5, after V lost 2 bases and J lost 7 bases. The CDR3 contains 15 residues. Germline CDR1 and CDR2: SGHRS and YFSETQ. The CDR3 protein is CASSLGQGENSPLHF. The CDR3 DNA reads TGCGCCAGCAGCTTAGGACAGGGTGAGAATTCACCCCTCCACTTT.

The chain combines TRBV3-1 (or the pseudogene TRBV3-2) with TRBJ1-4; possibly TRBD1 for D (6 bases). The CDR3 extends over 14 amino acids. V lost 5 bases and J 3 bases, leaving 10 bases between the germline ends. Germline V CDR1 and CDR2: LGHDT, YNNKEL (reference sequence). CDR3 residues: CASSAGGANEKLFF. In DNA, the CDR3 is TGTGCCAGCAGCGCGGGGGGCGCTAATGAAAAACTGTTTTTT.

CDR3: CASSPQRGVTGELFF. Written as DNA, the CDR3 is TGTGCCAGTAGTCCCCAGCGGGGGGTCACCGGGGAGCTGTTTTTT. The chain has TRBV19 and TRBJ2-2; 9 bases line up with TRBD2. The V gene end was trimmed by 5 bases and the J gene end by 4 bases; junction bases not matched to a gene: 5. Germline lookup yields CDR1 LNHDA and CDR2 SQIVND (reference sequence). The CDR3 runs to 15 residues.

The chain has TRBV7-6 and TRBJ2-5; weak D call: TRBD1 (7 bases). The germline V gene encodes CDR1 SGHVS and CDR2 FNYEAQ. Deletions cut 9 bases from V and 5 bases from J, with 13 bases between. The CDR3 totals 12 residues. The CDR3 loop is CASQGGWETQYF. In DNA, the CDR3 is TGTGCCAGTCAGGGGGGCTGGGAGACCCAGTACTTC.

In nucleotides, the CDR3 is TGTGCCAGTAGGAGCCCGGGACAGGGGTTTGGGAACTACGAGCAGTACTTC. This encodes CASRSPGQGFGNYEQYF. This chain links TRBV19 with TRBJ2-7, with 10 positions matching TRBD1. The V gene's germline CDR1 is LNHDA and CDR2 SQIVND (reference sequence). V lost 6 bases and J lost 3; bases outside the gene matches: 14. This CDR3 contains 17 residues.

The chain joins TRBV7-2 to TRBJ1-2; D may be TRBD1 (5 bases). The CDR3 is 13 amino acids. Deletions cut 5 bases from V and 5 bases from J, with 12 bases between. Germline V lookup: CDR1 SGHTA, CDR2 FQGNSA. The CDR3, as DNA: TGTGCCAGCAGCCCTCTGAGGGGTTATGGCTACACCTTC. It is translated as CASSPLRGYGYTF.

V is TRBV19 and J is TRBJ2-5; TRBD1 matches at 8 bases. With 5 bases clipped from V and 4 bases from J, the junction kept 3 bases outside the gene matches. The germline V gene encodes CDR1 LNHDA and CDR2 SQIVND (reference sequence). There are 13 residues in the CDR3. The CDR3 spells CASSSDRVETQYF. The CDR3 DNA reads TGTGCCAGTAGTTCGGACAGGGTAGAGACCCAGTACTTC.

The chain links TRBV7-9 to TRBJ1-1; a weak D match, TRBD1 (5 bases). The CDR3 is made up of 17 amino acids. Trimming cost V 5 bases and J 1 base, with 20 bases left between them. Germline V gene data show CDR1 as SEHNR and CDR2 as FQNEAQ (reference sequence). CDR3 amino acids: CASSPLILRDKNTEAFF. Written as DNA, the CDR3 is TGTGCCAGCAGCCCACTTATCCTCAGGGATAAGAACACTGAAGCTTTCTTT.

V gene TRBV29-1 combines with J gene TRBJ2-7; no definite D call. CDR3 size: 12 residues. From germline, CDR1 is SQVTM and CDR2 ANQGSEA. The germline V and J ends were trimmed by 6 bases and 2 bases, with 11 bases remaining between them. CDR3: CSVLGNTYEQYF. The CDR3 DNA reads TGCAGCGTGTTGGGAAACACCTACGAGCAGTACTTC.

This clone was picked up one time. The gene calls are TRBV6-6 and TRBJ2-2; D perhaps matches TRBD1 (6 bases). CDR3 length equals 13 residues. Germline CDR1 and CDR2: MNHNY and SVGAGI (reference sequence). V was trimmed by 5 bases and J by 6 bases, leaving 10 bases between them. The CDR3 loop is CASSVNRAGELFF. The CDR3 DNA reads TGTGCCAGCAGTGTCAACAGGGCCGGGGAGCTGTTTTTT.

This clone was picked up one time. The V gene is TRBV6-5, the J gene TRBJ2-3; D is undetermined. The CDR3 is 15 amino acids. The V gene lost 3 bases and the J gene lost 3 bases, with 13 bases spanning the gap. Germline V gene lookup returns CDR1 MNHEY and CDR2 SVGAGI. CDR3 protein: CASSYGVSGTDTQYF. The DNA for the CDR3 is TGTGCCAGCAGTTATGGAGTATCCGGGACAGATACGCAGTATTTT.

V gene TRBV3-1 (or the pseudogene TRBV3-2) combines with J gene TRBJ2-3, with D possibly being TRBD2 (6 bases). V lost 2 bases and J 4 bases, leaving 16 bases between the germline ends. Germline V gene data show CDR1 as LGHDT and CDR2 as YNNKEL (reference sequence). This CDR3 has 16 residues. The CDR3 region is CASSQTTSVSPDTQYF. CDR3 in DNA: TGTGCCAGCAGCCAAACGACTAGTGTGTCCCCAGATACGCAGTATTTT.